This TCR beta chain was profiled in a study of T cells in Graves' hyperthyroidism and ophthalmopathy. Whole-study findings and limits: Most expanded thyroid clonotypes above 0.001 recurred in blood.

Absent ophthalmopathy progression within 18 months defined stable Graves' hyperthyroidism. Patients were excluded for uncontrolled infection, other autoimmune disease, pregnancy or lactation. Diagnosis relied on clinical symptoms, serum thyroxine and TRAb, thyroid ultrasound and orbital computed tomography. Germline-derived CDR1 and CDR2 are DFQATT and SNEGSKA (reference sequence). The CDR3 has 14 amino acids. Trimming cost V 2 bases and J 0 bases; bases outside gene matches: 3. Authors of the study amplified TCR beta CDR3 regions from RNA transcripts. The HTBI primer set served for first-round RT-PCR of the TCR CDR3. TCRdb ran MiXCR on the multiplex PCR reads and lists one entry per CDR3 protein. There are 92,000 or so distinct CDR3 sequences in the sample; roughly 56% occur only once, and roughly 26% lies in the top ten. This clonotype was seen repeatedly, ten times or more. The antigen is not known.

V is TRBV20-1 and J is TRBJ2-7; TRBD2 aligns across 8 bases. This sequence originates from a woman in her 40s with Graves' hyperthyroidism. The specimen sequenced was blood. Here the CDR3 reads CSARLAGSSYEQYF. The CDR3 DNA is TGCAGTGCTAGACTAGCGGGTAGCTCCTACGAGCAGTACTTC.